The entry below gives a single T cell receptor (beta chain) sequence along with its context. Its antigen is unknown. The sample belongs to a study of PD-1 blockade in classical Hodgkin lymphoma. Findings and limits, study-wide: Complete responders matched newly diagnosed patients in baseline diversity. Unlike CD8+ TCR diversity, which did not rise significantly by C4D1, CD4+ TCR diversity did. In newly diagnosed patients, baseline TCR diversity was reportedly below that of healthy donors.

The assay was immunoSEQ multiplex PCR, and TCRdb's table has in-frame clones only and misses some. The data contain roughly 20,000 clones, approximately 85% of them seen just once; the ten biggest clones take up about an eighth. Germline V gene lookup returns CDR1 SGHDN and CDR2 FVKESK. Between the trimmed V and J ends, which lost 0 bases and 6 bases, there was a span of 6 bases. The CDR3 loop spans 13 amino acids. The sample's time point: cycle 4 day 1 (C4D1), after more than five weeks of nivolumab. The patients all showed relapse after autologous stem cell transplantation, while their brentuximab vedotin exposure varied.

The chain links TRBV14 to TRBJ1-5, with D hard to call. The receptor was isolated from a human donor with classical Hodgkin lymphoma. Sample: peripheral blood mononuclear cells (PBMCs), taken before the fourth cycle of nivolumab. DNA of the CDR3: TGTGCCAGCAGCCAAGATTCGGTTCAGCCCCAGCATTTT. Translating it yields CASSQDSVQPQHF.